This TCR beta chain was sequenced in a study of T cells in Graves' hyperthyroidism and ophthalmopathy. This clonotype has at least ten counts. The TCR beta CDR3 regions underwent amplification using RNA transcripts as the source. HTBI primers were the set used in a first-round RT-PCR of the TCR CDR3. TCRdb ran MiXCR on the multiplex PCR reads and lists one entry per CDR3 protein. The data contain some 460,000 distinct CDR3 sequences, 15% to 18% of them singletons. Trimming shortened V by 1 base and J by 5 bases, and 12 bases separated the two germline ends. CDR3 length equals 14 residues. Germline loops: CDR1 SGHAT, CDR2 FQNNGV.

The chain employs TRBV11-2 and TRBJ2-7; a possible D gene is TRBD1 (6 bases). Sequencing was done on a sample of blood. This TCR derives from a woman in her late teens or twenties with Graves' hyperthyroidism. This chain's CDR3 is CASSLVSRGHEQYF. The CDR3 DNA sequence: TGTGCCAGCAGCTTAGTCTCCAGGGGCCACGAGCAGTACTTC.